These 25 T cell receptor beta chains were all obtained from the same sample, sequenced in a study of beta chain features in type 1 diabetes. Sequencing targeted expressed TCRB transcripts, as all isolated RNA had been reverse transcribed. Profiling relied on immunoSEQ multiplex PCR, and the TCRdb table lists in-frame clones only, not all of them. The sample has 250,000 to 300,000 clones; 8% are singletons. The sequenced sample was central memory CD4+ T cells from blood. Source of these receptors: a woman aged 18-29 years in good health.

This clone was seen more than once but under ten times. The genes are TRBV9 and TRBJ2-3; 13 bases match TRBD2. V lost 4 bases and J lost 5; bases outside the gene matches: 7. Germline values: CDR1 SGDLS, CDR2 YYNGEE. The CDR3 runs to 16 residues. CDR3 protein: CASSPGLAGVGDTQYF. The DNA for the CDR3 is TGTGCCAGCAGCCCTGGACTAGCGGGAGTGGGAGATACGCAGTATTTT.

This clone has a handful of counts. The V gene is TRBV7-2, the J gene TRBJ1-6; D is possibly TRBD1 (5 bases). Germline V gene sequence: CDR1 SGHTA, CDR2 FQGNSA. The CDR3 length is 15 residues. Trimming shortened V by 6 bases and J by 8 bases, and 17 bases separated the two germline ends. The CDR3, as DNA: TGTGCCAGCAGTAGGACATGGCAGGGATATTCACCCCTCCACTTT. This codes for CASSRTWQGYSPLHF.

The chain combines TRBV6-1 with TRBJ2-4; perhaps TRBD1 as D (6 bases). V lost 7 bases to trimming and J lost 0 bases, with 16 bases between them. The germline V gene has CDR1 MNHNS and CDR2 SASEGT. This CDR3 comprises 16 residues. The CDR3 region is CASIDPGHLAKNIQYF. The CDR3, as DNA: TGTGCCAGCATTGATCCGGGACACCTAGCCAAAAACATTCAGTACTTC.

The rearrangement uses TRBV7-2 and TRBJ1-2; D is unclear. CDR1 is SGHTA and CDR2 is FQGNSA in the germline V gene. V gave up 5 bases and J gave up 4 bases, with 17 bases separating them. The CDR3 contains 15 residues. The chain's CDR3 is CASSPEGSIGYGYTF. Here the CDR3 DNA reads TGTGCCAGCAGCCCCGAGGGTAGCATCGGCTATGGCTACACCTTC.

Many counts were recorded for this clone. DNA for the CDR3: TGTGCCAGCAGTTACGGATTTCTTCGAGAGGAGACCCAGTACTTC. Encoded protein: CASSYGFLREETQYF. The gene calls are TRBV6-6 and TRBJ2-5; no firm D call. Trimming cost V 2 bases and J 5 bases, with 15 bases left between them. The CDR3 is 15 amino acids. In germline, CDR1 is MNHNY, CDR2 SVGAGI (reference sequence).

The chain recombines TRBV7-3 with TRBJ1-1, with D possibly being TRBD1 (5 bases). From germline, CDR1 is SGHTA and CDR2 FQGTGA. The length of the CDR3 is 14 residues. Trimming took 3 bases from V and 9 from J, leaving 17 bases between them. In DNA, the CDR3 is TGTGCCAGCAGCTTTTTTGTTCGACAGAAACAAGCTTTCTTT. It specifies CASSFFVRQKQAFF.

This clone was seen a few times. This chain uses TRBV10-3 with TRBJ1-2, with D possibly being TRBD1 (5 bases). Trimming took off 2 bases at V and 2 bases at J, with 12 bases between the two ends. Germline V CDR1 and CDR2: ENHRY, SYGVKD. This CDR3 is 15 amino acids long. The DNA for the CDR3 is TGTGCCATCAGTGAGGACCCGGGGGGGAACTATGGCTACACCTTC. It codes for CAISEDPGGNYGYTF.

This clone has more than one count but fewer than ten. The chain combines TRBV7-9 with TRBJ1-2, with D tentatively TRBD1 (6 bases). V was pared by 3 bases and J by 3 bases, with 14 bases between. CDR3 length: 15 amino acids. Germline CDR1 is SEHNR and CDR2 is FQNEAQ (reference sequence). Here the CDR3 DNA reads TGTGCCAGCAGCTTGTCTGGGACAAGGTACTATGGCTACACCTTC. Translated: CASSLSGTRYYGYTF.

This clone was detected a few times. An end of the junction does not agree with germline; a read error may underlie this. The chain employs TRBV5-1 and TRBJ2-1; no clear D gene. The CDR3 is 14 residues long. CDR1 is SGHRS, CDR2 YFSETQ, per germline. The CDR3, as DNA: TGCGCCAGCAGCTTGGAGGTCTCCCACAATGAGCAGTTCTTC. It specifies CASSLEVSHNEQFF.

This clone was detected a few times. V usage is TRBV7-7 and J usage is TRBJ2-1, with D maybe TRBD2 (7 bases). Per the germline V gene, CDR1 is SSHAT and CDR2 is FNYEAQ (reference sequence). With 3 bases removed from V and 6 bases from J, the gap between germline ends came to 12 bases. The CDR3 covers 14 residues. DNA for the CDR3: TGTGCCAGCAGCTTCGCGGGGGCGGGCAATGAGCAGTTCTTC. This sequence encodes CASSFAGAGNEQFF. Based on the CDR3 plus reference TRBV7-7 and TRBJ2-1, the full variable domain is GAGVSQSPRYKVTKRGQDVTLRCDPISSHATLYWYQQALGQGPEFLTYFNYEAQPDKSGLPSDRFSAERPEGSISTLTIQRTEQRDSAMYRCASSFAGAGNEQFFGPGTRLTVL.

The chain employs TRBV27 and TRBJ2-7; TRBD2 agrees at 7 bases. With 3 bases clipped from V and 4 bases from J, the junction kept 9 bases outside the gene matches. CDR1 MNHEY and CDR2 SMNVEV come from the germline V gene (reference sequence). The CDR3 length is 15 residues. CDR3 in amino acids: CASSFVGEGRYEQYF. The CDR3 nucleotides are TGTGCCAGCAGTTTTGTGGGGGAGGGGCGATACGAGCAGTACTTC.

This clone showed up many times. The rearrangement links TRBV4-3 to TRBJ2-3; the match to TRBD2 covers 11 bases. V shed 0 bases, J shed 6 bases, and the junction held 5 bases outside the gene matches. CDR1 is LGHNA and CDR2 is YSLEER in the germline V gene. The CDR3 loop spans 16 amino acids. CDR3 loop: CASSQDLAGGLDTQYF. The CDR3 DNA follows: TGCGCCAGCAGCCAAGATCTAGCGGGGGGCCTGGATACGCAGTATTTT.

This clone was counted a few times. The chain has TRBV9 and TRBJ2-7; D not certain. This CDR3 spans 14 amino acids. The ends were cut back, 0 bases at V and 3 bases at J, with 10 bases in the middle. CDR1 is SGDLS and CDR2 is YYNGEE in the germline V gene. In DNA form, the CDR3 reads TGTGCCAGCAGCGTAGGGGATAGCTACTACGAGCAGTACTTC. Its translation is CASSVGDSYYEQYF.

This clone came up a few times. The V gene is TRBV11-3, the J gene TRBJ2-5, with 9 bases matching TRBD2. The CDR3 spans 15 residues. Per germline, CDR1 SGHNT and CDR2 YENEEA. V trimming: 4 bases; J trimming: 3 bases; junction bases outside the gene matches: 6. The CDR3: CASSSSSGSKETQYF. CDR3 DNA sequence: TGTGCCAGCAGCTCTAGTAGCGGGAGTAAAGAGACCCAGTACTTC. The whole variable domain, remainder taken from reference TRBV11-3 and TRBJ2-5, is EAGVVQSPRYKIIEKKQPVAFWCNPISGHNTLYWYLQNLGQGPELLIRYENEEAVDDSQLPKDRFSAERLKGVDSTLKIQPAELGDSAVYLCASSSSSGSKETQYFGPGTRLLVL.

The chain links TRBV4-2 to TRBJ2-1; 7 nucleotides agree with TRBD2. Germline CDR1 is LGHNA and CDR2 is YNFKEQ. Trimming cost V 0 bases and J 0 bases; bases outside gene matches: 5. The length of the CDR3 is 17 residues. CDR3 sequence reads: CASSQEPSGSSYNEQFF. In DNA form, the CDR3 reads TGTGCCAGCAGCCAAGAGCCTAGCGGCAGCTCCTACAATGAGCAGTTCTTC.

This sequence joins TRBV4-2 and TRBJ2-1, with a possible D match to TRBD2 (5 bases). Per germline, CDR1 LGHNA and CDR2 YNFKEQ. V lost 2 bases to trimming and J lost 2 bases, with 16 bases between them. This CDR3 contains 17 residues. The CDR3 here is CASSQTSHTATYNEQFF. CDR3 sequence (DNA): TGTGCCAGCAGCCAAACTAGTCATACCGCCACCTACAATGAGCAGTTCTTC.

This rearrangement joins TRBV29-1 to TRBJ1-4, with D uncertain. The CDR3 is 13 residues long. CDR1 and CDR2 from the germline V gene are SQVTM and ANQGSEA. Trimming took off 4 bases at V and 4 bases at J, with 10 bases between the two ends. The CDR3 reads CSVGGSFNEKLFF. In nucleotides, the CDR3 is TGCAGCGTTGGCGGCAGCTTTAATGAAAAACTGTTTTTT.

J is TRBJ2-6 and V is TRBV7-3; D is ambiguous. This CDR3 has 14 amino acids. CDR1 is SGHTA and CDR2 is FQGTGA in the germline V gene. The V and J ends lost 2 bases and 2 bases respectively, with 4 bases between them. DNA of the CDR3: TGTGCCAGCAGCTTAGATACTGGGGCCAACGTCCTGACTTTC. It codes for CASSLDTGANVLTF.

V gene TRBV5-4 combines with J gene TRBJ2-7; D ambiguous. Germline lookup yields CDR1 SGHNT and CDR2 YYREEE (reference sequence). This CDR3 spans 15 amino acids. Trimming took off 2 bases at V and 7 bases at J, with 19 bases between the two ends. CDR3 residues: CASSFALGSEGEQYF. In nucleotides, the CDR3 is TGTGCCAGCAGCTTCGCTTTGGGATCTGAAGGGGAGCAGTACTTC.

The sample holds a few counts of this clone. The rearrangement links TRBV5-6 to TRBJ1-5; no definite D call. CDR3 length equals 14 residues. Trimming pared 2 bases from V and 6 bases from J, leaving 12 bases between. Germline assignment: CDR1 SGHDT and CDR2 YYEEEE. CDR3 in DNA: TGTGCCAGCAGCTTTCTGAGTGTCGGTCAGCCCCAGCATTTT. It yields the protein CASSFLSVGQPQHF.

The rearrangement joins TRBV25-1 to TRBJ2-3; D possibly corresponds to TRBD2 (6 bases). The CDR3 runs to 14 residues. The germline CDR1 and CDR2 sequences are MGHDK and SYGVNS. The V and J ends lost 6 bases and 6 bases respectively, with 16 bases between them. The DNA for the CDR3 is TGTGCCAGCAGAGAGGGAGGATGGGCGGATACGCAGTATTTT. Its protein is CASREGGWADTQYF.

For the CDR3, the DNA is TGTGCCAGCACTAGGGCAGCCTCCAATCAGCCCCAGCATTTT. Residues: CASTRAASNQPQHF. The chain combines TRBV28 with TRBJ1-5; D gene uncertain. Deletions cut 7 bases from V and 3 bases from J, with 13 bases between. The germline CDR1 and CDR2 sequences are MDHEN and SYDVKM. The CDR3 covers 14 residues.

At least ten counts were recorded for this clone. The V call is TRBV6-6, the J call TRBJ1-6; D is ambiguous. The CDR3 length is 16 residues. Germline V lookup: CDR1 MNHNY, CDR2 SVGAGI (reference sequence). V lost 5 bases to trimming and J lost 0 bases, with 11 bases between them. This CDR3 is CASSTATSSYNSPLHF. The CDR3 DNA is TGTGCCAGCAGTACTGCCACGAGCTCCTATAATTCACCCCTCCACTTT.

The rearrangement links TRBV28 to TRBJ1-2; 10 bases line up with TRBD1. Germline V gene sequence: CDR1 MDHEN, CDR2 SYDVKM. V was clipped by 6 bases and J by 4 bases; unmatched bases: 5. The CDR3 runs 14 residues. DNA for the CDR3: TGTGCCAGCAGGGGACAGGGGACGGTCTATGGCTACACCTTC. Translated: CASRGQGTVYGYTF.

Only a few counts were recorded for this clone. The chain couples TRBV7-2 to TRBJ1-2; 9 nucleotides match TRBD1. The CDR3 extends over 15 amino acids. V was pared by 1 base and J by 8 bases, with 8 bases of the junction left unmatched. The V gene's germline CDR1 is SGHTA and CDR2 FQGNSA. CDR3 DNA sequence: TGTGCCAGCAGCTTAGTACAGGGGGCGCAGGGAGGCTACACCTTC. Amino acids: CASSLVQGAQGGYTF.